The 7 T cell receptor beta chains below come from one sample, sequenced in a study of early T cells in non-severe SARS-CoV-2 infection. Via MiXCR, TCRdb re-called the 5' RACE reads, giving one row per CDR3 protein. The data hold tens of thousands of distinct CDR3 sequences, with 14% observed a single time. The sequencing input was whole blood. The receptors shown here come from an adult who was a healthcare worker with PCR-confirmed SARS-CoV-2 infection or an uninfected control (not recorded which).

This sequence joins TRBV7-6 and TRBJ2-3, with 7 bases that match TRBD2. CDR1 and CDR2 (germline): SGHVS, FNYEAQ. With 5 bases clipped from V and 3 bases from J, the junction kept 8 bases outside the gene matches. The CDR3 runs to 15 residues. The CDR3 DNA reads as TGTGCCAGCAGCCACCTAGCGGAGGAGACAGATACGCAGTATTTT. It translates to CASSHLAEETDTQYF. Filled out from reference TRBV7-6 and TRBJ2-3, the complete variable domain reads GAGVSQSPRYKVTKRGQDVALRCDPISGHVSLYWYRQALGQGPEFLTYFNYEAQQDKSGLPNDRFSAERPEGSISTLTIQRTEQRDSAMYRCASSHLAEETDTQYFGPGTRLTVL.

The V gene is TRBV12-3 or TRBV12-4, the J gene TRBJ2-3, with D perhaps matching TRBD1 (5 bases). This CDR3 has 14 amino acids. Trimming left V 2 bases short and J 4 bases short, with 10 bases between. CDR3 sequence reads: CASSLFRAADTQYF. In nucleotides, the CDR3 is TGTGCCAGCAGTTTATTCAGGGCGGCAGATACGCAGTATTTT.

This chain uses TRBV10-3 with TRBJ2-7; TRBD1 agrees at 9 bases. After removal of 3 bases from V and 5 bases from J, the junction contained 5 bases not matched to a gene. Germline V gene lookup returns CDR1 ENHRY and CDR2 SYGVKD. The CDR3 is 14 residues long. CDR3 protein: CAISDGTGSDEQYF. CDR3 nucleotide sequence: TGTGCCATCAGTGACGGGACAGGGTCGGACGAGCAGTACTTC.

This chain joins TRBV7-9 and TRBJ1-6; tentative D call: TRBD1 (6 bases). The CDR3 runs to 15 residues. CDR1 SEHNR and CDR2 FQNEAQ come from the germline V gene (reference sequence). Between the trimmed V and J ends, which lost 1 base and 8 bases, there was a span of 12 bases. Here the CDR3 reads CASSLGQEKDSPLHF. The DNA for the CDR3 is TGTGCCAGCAGCTTAGGACAGGAGAAAGATTCACCCCTCCACTTT.

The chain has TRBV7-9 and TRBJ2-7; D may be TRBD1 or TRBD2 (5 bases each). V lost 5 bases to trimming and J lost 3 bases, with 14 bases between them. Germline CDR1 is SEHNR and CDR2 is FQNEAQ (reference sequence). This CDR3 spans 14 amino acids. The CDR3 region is CASSPGTPRYEQYF. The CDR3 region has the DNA TGTGCCAGCAGCCCGGGGACGCCGCGCTACGAGCAGTACTTC.

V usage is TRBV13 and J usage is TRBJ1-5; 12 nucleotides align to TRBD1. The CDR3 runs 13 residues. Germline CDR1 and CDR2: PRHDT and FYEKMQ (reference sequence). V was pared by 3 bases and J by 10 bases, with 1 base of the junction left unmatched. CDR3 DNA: TGTGCCAGCAGCTTGGGACAGGGGGCTCCCCAGCATTTT. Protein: CASSLGQGAPQHF.

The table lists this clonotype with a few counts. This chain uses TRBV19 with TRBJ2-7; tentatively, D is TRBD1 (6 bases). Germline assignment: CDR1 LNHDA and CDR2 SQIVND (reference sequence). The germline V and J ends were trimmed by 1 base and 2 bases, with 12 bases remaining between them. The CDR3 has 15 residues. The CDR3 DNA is TGTGCCAGTAGTATAGCTGGGACAAGCACCTACGAGCAGTACTTC. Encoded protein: CASSIAGTSTYEQYF.